This T cell receptor beta chain was captured by sequencing in a study of T cells after yellow fever vaccination (dated by TCRdb to 2018 to 2020). Some background on the complete study: The SMART-Seq v4 Ultra Low Input RNA kit was used to prepare libraries from fractions with low cell numbers. Two healthy male donors, one aged 18 to 30 and one aged 30 to 40 years, made up the cohort. Blood was collected at multiple timepoints before and after primary and secondary immunization, and bulk PBMC replicates and cell subsets were isolated. Bulk TCR alpha and beta repertoires were sequenced longitudinally to track T-cell clones before and after primary and booster YFV17D yellow fever vaccination.

V lost 0 bases and J lost 4 bases; the stretch between them is 14 bases long. The germline V gene provides CDR1 SGDLS and CDR2 YYNGEE. The cysteine opens and the phenylalanine closes a CDR3 of 15 amino acids. Kept here is only the CDR3 DNA, which spans 45 bases and is read in frame from base 1. In regard to this clonotype: Its antigen target is currently unknown. The sample holds no much larger clone one base away, and base qualities are not on file.

Broader findings and caveats from the paper: Because only two donors were included in the study, the extent to which the findings can be generalized is limited. A small share of clonotypes occurred in both CD4 and CD8 compartments, likely arising from convergent recombination. After the booster, most clones that had expanded after primary vaccination were detected again (approximately 95% of CD4 and around nine tenths of CD8), suggesting broad maintenance of memory. Computational filtering was needed because FACS-sorted repertoires could contain abundant contaminating clonotypes from the bulk population. Compared with the primary T-cell response, the secondary T-cell response was weaker but faster, peaking on day 5 rather than day 15.

The sample's treatment or condition label is to be understood as: live attenuated yellow fever vaccine strain. PBMCs were isolated from peripheral blood using a standard Ficoll-Paque protocol. Dynabeads CD4 and CD8 positive selection kits were used to isolate the CD4 and CD8 T-cell fractions. TriZol was used to extract RNA from bulk PBMCs, CD4 and CD8 fractions, and dextramer-positive and dextramer-negative fractions. Synthesis of TCR cDNA relied on 5'RACE template switching, a step that introduced a universal primer site along with unique molecular identifiers. Priming of cDNA synthesis was performed from both the TCR alpha and TCR beta constant segments. Libraries were amplified in two PCR steps, with sample barcodes and sequencing adapters added in the second step. Libraries were sequenced on Illumina HiSeq 2500 (2x100 bp) or NovaSeq (2x150 bp). The study's own analysis went as follows. Demultiplexing of reads and collapsing into UMI consensus sequences were performed with MIGEC, and V(D)J alignment was carried out with MiXCR. Vaccine-responding clonotypes were defined with edgeR using replicate PBMC samples, requiring FDR below 0.01 and a log2 fold change above 5 up to day 15. Each bulk clonotype received a CD4 or CD8 identity based on whether the sequenced CD4 or CD8 repertoire contained that clonotype at higher abundance. The raw public data were reprocessed by TCRdb itself: fastp quality trimming at Q25, MiXCR clonotype calling, in-frame beta chains only. Each CDR3 protein appears once, grouped with its most common genes and DNA. The V and J calls were not made by the authors but by TCRdb's processing. The sample profile shows over 100,000 distinct CDR3 sequences; 7.5% to 9.5% of them were found once. The ten biggest clones cover over 25% of the sample.

The sequence links TRBV9 to TRBJ2-7; no D gene call is confident. This receptor was obtained from a man aged 25 to 40 who received the YFV17D yellow fever vaccine. Sample: CD8+ T cells sorted from PBMCs, taken 45 days after the yellow fever booster vaccination. This receptor has the CDR3 CASSVEDGRVYEQYF. The nucleotide sequence is TGTGCCAGCAGCGTAGAAGACGGCAGAGTTTACGAGCAGTACTTC.